This T cell receptor (beta chain) was sequenced during a study of cytomegalovirus exposure and HLA in healthy donors (dated by TCRdb to about 2017). Background on the whole study: According to an earlier analysis of 450 to 650 of the donors, about 179 million T cells yielded some 120 million unique TCR beta sequences and 276 Gb of sequence data. About 280 gigabases of sequencing data and around 88 million unique TCR sequences made up an early release that covered over 550 HLA-typed donors. The genetic ancestry cluster associated with self-reported Caucasian donors included 65% to 90% of the roughly 400 genotyped donors. The aim of the study was to test whether cataloging public T cell receptors could identify signatures of past pathogen exposure. The study profiled the T cell repertoires of under 700 subjects by immunosequencing and related them to cytomegalovirus serostatus. Besides the first cohort of 666 subjects, a separate validation cohort made up of 120 different subjects was used. The study combined high-throughput TCR immunosequencing, statistical association of individual TCRs with disease status, and machine learning to predict cytomegalovirus infection status. To study patterns of TCR occurrence, a later analysis re-analyzed previously published TCR beta repertoires from 666 donors and added high-resolution HLA genotyping. Rather than using new phenotypic data, the later analysis identified candidate immune exposures from TCR beta sequences and from how often those sequences occurred across donors. In an earlier analysis of about 590 of the donors, high-throughput TCR beta sequencing was used to judge whether each TCR beta V gene segment behaved as functional or pseudogenic. Donor age, sex, ethnicity and CMV serostatus were compiled together with the repertoire data. In a later genetic analysis, genome-wide SNP genotypes for about 65% of the 666 donors were used, and that subset was treated as a discovery cohort. All discovery cohort repertoires had been generated using a single sequencing platform. HLA typing included class I and class II loci at four-digit resolution. The number of typed donors differed by locus: about 620-630 for A, B, C, DRB1 and DQB1; 500 to 550 for DQA1; fewer than 610 for DPA1; and about 450 for DPB1. Because of strong linkage in the cohort, roughly five DR-DQ haplotypes were treated as single units for association and clustering. Across approximately 400 genotyped donors of the cohort, an average of roughly 230,000 unique TCR beta nucleotide sequences per donor were sequenced, and roughly 17% of those sequences were non-productive.

In total, about 650 healthy bone marrow donors made up the cohort. Cohort members were all nominally healthy when sampled, although unrecorded immune exposures were likely present. The donor tested CMV seropositive and was one of the 289 seropositive cohort members. A peripheral blood sample was provided by each donor, and peripheral blood mononuclear cells were used for TCR beta sequencing. Genomic DNA was extracted from the blood cell samples with the Qiagen DNeasy Blood Extraction Kit. General study outcomes and caveats: Broadly in line with IMGT annotations, most TCR beta V segments showed up in productive rearrangements about 87% or about 30% of the time in an earlier analysis of a few hundred of the donors. A further reported finding was that TCR beta sequences accurately predicted the HLA-A and HLA-B alleles for most subjects in the first cohort. Some IMGT-functional V segments, including TRBV6-2 and TRBV6-3, could not be distinguished by the 87-base-pair reads and were therefore excluded. Most CMV-associated TCR beta chains appeared to be HLA-restricted in a later analysis, and the HLA associations seemed to be driven largely by CMV exposure. Several of the top co-occurrence clusters appeared to be linked to parvovirus B19, influenza, CMV and Epstein-Barr virus, according to a later analysis. Roughly uniform sequencing depth across donors was assumed in presence/absence analyses, although this assumption may not hold. Only TCR beta chains were sequenced in this cohort, and the absence of alpha or paired-chain data limited detectable features. A cluster of highly shared sequence variants was judged likely to be a technical artifact of the sequencing pipeline. In vitro tests confirmed that three of the cytomegalovirus-associated TCR beta chains recognize cytomegalovirus antigens. According to a later analysis, TCR association rates differed among HLA loci, with DRB1 alleles showing the most associated TCRs and HLA-C alleles showing the fewest. Compared with equally common non-associated chains, HLA-associated TCR beta chains in a later analysis were more clonally expanded and had lower generation probabilities. A later analysis associated 15,000 to 20,000 TCR beta sequences with specific HLA alleles at a false discovery rate of 0.05. Because counts were too low, some 16 rarely observed V segments, including chromosome 9 orphons, were excluded from the earlier analysis of several hundred of the donors. When HLA alleles, especially DR and DQ, strongly co-occurred, TCR associations were difficult to assign to individual alleles. In a later genetic analysis, fewer N-insertions in productive TCRs were reported among donors in an Asian-associated ancestry cluster than the approximately 710-donor mean. In the study, some 180 TCR beta chains were listed as associated with cytomegalovirus. In both the original and validation cohorts, the classifier was reported to diagnose cytomegalovirus status with high specificity and sensitivity. The authors suggested that the approach could potentially be generalized to other disease states and immunological phenotypes. CMV serostatus was the only immune exposure information available for the cohort. A later genetic analysis associated a missense DCLRE1C variant with V-gene and J-gene trimming of TCR beta chains, and an independent cohort replicated the association. Correlated functional status among segregating V segments might be attributable to linkage disequilibrium, but an unknown experimental factor could not be ruled out. HLA typing was unavailable for some donors at each locus, so association tests used only the typed subset. While some public TCRs were present in many individuals, most TCR sequences turned up only very rarely across donors.

The library was generated by the immunoSEQ multiplex PCR assay. For the multiplex PCR, a mixture combining 60 forward primers for TCR Vbeta segments and 13 reverse primers for TCR Jbeta segments was used. The CDR3 region of rearranged TCR beta genes was amplified from genomic DNA with a multiplex PCR assay. The Illumina HiSeq System was used to sequence the amplified TCR beta libraries as 87-base-pair reads. The study's own analysis went as follows. In a later analysis, roughly 80 million unique TCR beta chains were counted across the approximately 640 repertoires, and roughly 10 million of these chains were shared by at least two donors. A nearest-neighbor algorithm error-corrected the raw reads and collapsed the reads into unique sequences, merging closely related sequences to remove PCR and sequencing errors. CDR3 sequences were aligned to IMGT reference sequences to assign V, D and J gene segments. For a sequence to be retained, a match of at least six nucleotides was required to both a V gene segment and a J gene segment. Rearrangements were called productive when the CDR3 lacked stop codons and stayed in frame with V and J; all others were non-productive. Following IMGT convention, CDR3 was defined as the stretch from the second conserved V-encoded cysteine up to the conserved J-encoded phenylalanine. In an earlier analysis of roughly 580 of the donors, sequences lacking an unambiguous match to a single V gene segment were excluded. In an earlier analysis of about 590 of the donors, a V segment was called functional when productive rearrangements were above 56.7%, and segregating when the standard deviation between donors exceeded 5%. A statistical classification framework was built to diagnose cytomegalovirus status from the catalog of TCR beta chain sequences. In a later analysis, V and J genes were assigned by comparing TCR nucleotide sequences against IMGT/GENE-DB human TR gene sequences. A later analysis assigned CDR3 sequences and most-parsimonious VDJ recombination scenarios with the TCRdist pipeline. In a later analysis, each TCR beta chain was defined by its CDR3 amino acid sequence together with its V-gene family, and reads lacking a unique V-gene family were excluded. As a way to deal with suspected cross-contamination and a sequencing artifact, a later analysis dropped 450 to 600 nucleotide sequences that were highly shared and had low generation probability. In a later analysis, a clonal expansion index for each public chain was calculated from normalized within-repertoire ranks of inferred template counts. In a later analysis, generation probabilities were computed using a VDJ recombination model fitted to out-of-frame rearrangements, and the results were checked against IGoR. In a later analysis, TCR-TCR, TCR-HLA and TCR-CMV co-occurrence was scored with hypergeometric tests, and a repertoire-size bias correction was applied to TCR pairs. To estimate false discovery rates, a later analysis permuted the HLA or CMV assignments 20 times. In a later analysis, co-occurring TCRs were grouped with DBSCAN, and TCRdist sequence similarity was added when clustering was performed within HLA-allele-positive subsets. For co-occurrence clustering, repertoires with fewer than 30,000 or more than 120,000 public chains were excluded, along with five repertoires with anomalous nucleotide sharing. The table comes from immuneACCESS by way of TCRdb, which keeps in-frame sequences with V and J called. Part of the clones is missing from these tables; in studies checked, under half for an unresolved V gene and the rest for unknown reasons. D and trimming were read from the DNA, whereas the V and J calls and clone size are those reported in that table. This sample lists about 150,000 clones; approximately 86% were detected once. The ten largest make up 5% to 7.5% of the sample.

Comments on this clone: Its antigen is unknown. The input lacks base qualities; no much larger clone sits a single base away.

The germline V gene provides CDR1 SNHLY and CDR2 FYNNEI. V lost 5 bases and J lost 4 bases; the stretch between them is 11 bases long. Reading from cysteine to phenylalanine, the CDR3 counts 13 amino acids. Here the CDR3 DNA is all that survives: 39 bases in frame from base 1. The rearranged chain carries TRBV2 and TRBJ1-2, and the D gene may be TRBD1, 5 bases matching. Material: PBMCs. This clonotype originated in a woman aged 45-65 years in good health and CMV-seropositive. CDR3 loop: CASSPDKSYGYTF. The bases are TGTGCCAGCAGTCCGGACAAGTCCTATGGCTACACCTTC.